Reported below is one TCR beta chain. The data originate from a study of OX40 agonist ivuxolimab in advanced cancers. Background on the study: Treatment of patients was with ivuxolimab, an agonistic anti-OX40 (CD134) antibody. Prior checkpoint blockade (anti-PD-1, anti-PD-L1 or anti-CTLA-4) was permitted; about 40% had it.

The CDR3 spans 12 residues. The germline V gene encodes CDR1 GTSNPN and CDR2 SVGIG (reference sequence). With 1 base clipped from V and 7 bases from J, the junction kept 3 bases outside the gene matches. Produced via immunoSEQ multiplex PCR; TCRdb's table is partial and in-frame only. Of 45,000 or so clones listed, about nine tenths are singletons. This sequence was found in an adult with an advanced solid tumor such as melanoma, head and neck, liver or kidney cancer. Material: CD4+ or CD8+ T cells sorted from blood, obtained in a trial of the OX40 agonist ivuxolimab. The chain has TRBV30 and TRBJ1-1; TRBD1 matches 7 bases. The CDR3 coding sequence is TGTGCCTGGAGTGACGACAGGGTTGAAGCTTTCTTT. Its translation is CAWSDDRVEAFF.